This T cell receptor (beta chain) derives from a study of T cell clonotyping in hematopoietic cell transplantation listed by TCRdb under 2021. With respect to the entire study: A total of roughly 130 blood samples were collected in the study from around 40 consecutive transplant recipients and their related donors. Recruitment of patients was conducted between late 2015 and January 2017, and follow-up was continued until late 2020 or death. Points the paper makes about the study in general: After transplant, TCR diversity in recipients dropped, and pathologically expanded clonotypes increased progressively from day 30 to day 180. Donor and pretransplant recipient Inverse Simpson Index values predicted broader posttransplant TCR repertoire diversity. Recipient repertoires showed only a small fraction of overlap with donor repertoires, and over 95% appeared de novo at the given depth. Sample size was limited, and cells were not sorted, so CD4 and CD8 repertoire contributions could not be separated.

As for this clone: No cognate antigen has been identified for it. No qualities accompany the bases; no much larger clone lies one base away.

CDR1 and CDR2 were assigned from the germline V gene as LGHNA and YNFKEQ. V was cut back by 0 bases and J by 6 bases, leaving a gap of 6 bases between them. From the cysteine through the phenylalanine, the CDR3 covers 13 amino acids. Only the CDR3 region is kept as DNA, spanning 39 bases read in frame from base 1. In light of the paper, this sample's time point label describes: 100 days after allo-HCT. Recipient blood was collected about 28 days before transplant and at days 30, 100 and 180 after transplant. Using Nuclei Lysis Solution, genomic DNA was extracted from unfractionated peripheral blood mononuclear cells that were either fresh or cryopreserved. The immunoSEQ assay, a bias-controlled multiplex PCR using V- and J-specific primers, was used to amplify TCR beta CDR3 regions from genomic DNA. A second PCR step added a proprietary barcode and Illumina adapter sequences to the CDR3 amplicons. An Illumina MiSeq instrument was used for sequencing of the CDR3 libraries. Turning to the authors' computational methods: Export and quality control were handled in immunoSEQ Analyzer 3.0, while downstream analyses relied on R Bioconductor and Immunarch. Only productive rearrangements within the normalized downsampled data set were used in the calculation of repertoire metrics. Pathologically expanded clonotypes were defined as those larger than 5 templates in the normalized cohort. Repertoire diversity was measured with the Inverse Simpson Index. To capture all clonotypes, the CMV-specificity analyses were run on the non-normalized data set. Entries here come from immuneACCESS through TCRdb and include only in-frame sequences with V and J called. Some clones fail to appear in such tables; in the studies checked, an unresolved V gene covers under half of the shortfall, and the cause of the remainder is unknown. The DNA was the basis for D and trimming; V, J and clone size are from that table. In all, the sample holds around 8,000 clones, and 60% to 80% of those were seen once. The ten largest clones add up to around 20% of the sample.

The V and J genes are TRBV4-2 and TRBJ2-1, with no confidently assigned D gene. Specimen: peripheral blood mononuclear cells, collected 100 days after allogeneic stem cell transplant. This receptor was obtained from a male patient between 55 and 70 years old who had an allogeneic stem cell transplant from an unrelated donor, so the T cells may come from the graft donor. Some clones in this sample may be carry-over from other donors' samples. The DNA sequence follows: TGTGCCAGCAGCCAAGACATTAGCAATGAGCAGTTCTTC. This translates into CASSQDISNEQFF.